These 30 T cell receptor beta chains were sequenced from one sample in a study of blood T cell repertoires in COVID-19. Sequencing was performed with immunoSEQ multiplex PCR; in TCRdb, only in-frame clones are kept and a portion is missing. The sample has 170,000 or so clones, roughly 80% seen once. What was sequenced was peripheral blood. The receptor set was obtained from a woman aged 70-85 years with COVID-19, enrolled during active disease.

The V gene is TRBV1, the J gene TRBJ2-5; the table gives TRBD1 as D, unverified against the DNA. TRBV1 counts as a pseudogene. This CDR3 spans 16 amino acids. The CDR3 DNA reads TGCACCAGCAGCCAAGATTTAACAACAGGGCGAGAGACCCAGTACTTC. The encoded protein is CTSSQDLTTGRETQYF.

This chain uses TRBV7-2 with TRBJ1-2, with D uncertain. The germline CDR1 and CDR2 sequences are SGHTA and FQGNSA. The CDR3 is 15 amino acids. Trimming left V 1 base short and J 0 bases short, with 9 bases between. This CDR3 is CASSLERITNYGYTF. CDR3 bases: TGTGCCAGCAGCTTAGAGAGGATTACTAACTATGGCTACACCTTC. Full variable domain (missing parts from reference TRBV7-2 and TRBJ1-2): GAGVSQSPSNKVTEKGKDVELRCDPISGHTALYWYRQSLGQGLEFLIYFQGNSAPDKSGLPSDRFSAERTGGSVSTLTIQRTQQEDSAVYLCASSLERITNYGYTFGSGTRLTVV.

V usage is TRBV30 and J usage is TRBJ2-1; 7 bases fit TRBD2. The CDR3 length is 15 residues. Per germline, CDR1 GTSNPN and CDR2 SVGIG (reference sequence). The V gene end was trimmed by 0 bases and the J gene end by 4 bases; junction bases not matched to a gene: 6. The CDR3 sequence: CAWSVGGTRYNEQFF. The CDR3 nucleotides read TGTGCCTGGAGTGTGGGGGGGACTCGTTACAATGAGCAGTTCTTC.

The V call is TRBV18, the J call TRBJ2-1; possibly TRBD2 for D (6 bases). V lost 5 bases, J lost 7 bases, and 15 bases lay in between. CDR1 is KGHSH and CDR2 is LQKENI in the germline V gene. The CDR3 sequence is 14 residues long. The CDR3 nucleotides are TGTGCCAGCTCAGGGGGGATCTTGACTAATGAGCAGTTCTTC. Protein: CASSGGILTNEQFF.

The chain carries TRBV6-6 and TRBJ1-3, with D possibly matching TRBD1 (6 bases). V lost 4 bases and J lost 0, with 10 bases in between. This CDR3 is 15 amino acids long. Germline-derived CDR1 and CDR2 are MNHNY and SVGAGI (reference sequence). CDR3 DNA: TGTGCCAGCAGTTGGGGGGGGCCCTCTGGAAACACCATATATTTT. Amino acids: CASSWGGPSGNTIYF.

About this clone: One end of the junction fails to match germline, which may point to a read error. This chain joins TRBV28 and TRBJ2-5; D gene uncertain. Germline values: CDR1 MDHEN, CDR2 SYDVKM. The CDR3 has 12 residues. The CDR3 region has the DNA TGTGCCACCAGTCTAAACGAAGAGACCCAGTACTTC. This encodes CATSLNEETQYF.

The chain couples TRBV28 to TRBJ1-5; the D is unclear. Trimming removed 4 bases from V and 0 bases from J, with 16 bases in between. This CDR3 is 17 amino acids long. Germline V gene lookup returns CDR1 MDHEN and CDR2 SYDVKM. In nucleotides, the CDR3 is TGTGCCAGCAGTTCCACTGGTCGGGGATTTAGCAATCAGCCCCAGCATTTT. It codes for CASSSTGRGFSNQPQHF.

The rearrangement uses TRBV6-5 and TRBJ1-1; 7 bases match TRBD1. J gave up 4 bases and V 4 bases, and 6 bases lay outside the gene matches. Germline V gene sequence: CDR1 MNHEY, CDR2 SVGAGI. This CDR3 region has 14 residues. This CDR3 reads CASSSVRGRTEAFF. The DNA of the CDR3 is TGTGCCAGCAGTTCAGTAAGGGGGCGCACTGAAGCTTTCTTT.

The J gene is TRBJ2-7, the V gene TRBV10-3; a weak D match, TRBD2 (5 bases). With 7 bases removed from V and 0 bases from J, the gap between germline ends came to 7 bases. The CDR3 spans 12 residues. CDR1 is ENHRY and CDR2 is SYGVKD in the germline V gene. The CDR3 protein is CAIKGSSYEQYF. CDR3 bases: TGTGCCATCAAAGGGAGCTCCTACGAGCAGTACTTC.

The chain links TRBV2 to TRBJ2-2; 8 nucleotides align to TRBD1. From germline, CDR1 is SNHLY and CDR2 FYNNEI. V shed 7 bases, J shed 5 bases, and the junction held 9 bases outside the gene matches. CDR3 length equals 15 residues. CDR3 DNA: TGTGCCAGCACCACTGACAGGGGACGTACCGGGGAGCTGTTTTTT. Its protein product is CASTTDRGRTGELFF. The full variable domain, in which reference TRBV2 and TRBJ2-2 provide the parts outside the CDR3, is EPEVTQTPSHQVTQMGQEVILRCVPISNHLYFYWYRQILGQKVEFLVSFYNNEISEKSEIFDDQFSVERPDGSNFTLKIRSTKLEDSAMYFCASTTDRGRTGELFFGEGSRLTVL.

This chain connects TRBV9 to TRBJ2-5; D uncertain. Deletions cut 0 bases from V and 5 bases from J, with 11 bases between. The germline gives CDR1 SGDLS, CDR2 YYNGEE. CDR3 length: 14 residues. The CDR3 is CASSVDSRWETQYF. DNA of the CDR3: TGTGCCAGCAGCGTAGACAGCAGGTGGGAGACCCAGTACTTC.

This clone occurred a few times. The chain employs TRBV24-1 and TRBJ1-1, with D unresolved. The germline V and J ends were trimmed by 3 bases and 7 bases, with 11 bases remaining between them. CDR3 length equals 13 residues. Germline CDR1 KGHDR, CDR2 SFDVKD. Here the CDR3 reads CATSDVFGLEAFF. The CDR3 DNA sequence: TGTGCCACCAGTGATGTTTTCGGACTTGAAGCTTTCTTT.

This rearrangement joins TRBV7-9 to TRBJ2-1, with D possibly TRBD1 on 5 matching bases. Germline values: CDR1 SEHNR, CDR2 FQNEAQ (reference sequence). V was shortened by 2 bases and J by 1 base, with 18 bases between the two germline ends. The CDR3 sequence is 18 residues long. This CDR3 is CASSLLLPGFSSYNEQFF. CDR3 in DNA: TGTGCCAGCAGCTTATTATTACCAGGGTTCTCATCCTACAATGAGCAGTTCTTC.

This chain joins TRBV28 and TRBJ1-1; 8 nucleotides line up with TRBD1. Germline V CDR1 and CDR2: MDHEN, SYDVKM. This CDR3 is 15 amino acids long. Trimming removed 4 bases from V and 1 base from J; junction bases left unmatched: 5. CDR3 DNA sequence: TGTGCCAGCAGTTCCTGGACAGGGAAGAACACTGAAGCTTTCTTT. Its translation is CASSSWTGKNTEAFF.

The CDR3 coding sequence is TGTGCCAGCAGTGAAACAGCCTCTGGAAACACCATATATTTT. Its translation is CASSETASGNTIYF. This chain joins TRBV6-1 and TRBJ1-3, with D unclear. Germline CDR1 reads MNHNS; CDR2 reads SASEGT. V was pared by 2 bases and J by 0 bases, with 5 bases between. This CDR3 has 14 residues.

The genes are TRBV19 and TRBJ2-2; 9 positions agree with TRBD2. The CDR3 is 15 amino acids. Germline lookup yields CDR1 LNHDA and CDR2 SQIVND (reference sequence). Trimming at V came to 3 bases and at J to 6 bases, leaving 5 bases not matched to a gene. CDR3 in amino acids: CASSIKAGGAGELFF. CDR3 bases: TGTGCCAGTAGTATCAAAGCGGGAGGCGCCGGGGAGCTGTTTTTT.

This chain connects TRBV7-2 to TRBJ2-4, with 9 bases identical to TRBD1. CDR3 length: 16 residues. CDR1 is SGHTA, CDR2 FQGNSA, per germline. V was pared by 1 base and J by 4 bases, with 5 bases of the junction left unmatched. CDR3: CASSLVPGTGKNIQYF. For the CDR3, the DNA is TGTGCCAGCAGCTTAGTTCCCGGGACAGGGAAAAACATTCAGTACTTC.

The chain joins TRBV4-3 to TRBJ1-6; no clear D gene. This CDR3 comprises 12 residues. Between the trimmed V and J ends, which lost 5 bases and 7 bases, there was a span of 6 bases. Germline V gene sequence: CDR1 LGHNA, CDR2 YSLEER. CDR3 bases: TGCGCCAGCAGCTGGGAGAATTCACCCCTCCACTTT. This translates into CASSWENSPLHF.

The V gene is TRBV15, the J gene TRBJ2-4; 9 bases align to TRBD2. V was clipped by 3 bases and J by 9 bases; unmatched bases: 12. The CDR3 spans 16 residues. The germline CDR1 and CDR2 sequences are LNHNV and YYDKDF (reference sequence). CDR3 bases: TGTGCCACCAGCAGGGTCTTAGCGGGAGTCAACGCCATTCAGTACTTC. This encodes CATSRVLAGVNAIQYF.

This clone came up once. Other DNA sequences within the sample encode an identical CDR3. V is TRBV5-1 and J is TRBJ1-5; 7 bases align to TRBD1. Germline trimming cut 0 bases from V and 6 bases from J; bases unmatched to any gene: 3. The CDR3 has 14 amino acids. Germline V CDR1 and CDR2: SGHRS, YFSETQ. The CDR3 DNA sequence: TGCGCCAGCAGCTTGGACAGGGGATCTCAGCCCCAGCATTTT. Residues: CASSLDRGSQPQHF. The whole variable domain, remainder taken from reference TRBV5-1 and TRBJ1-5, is KAGVTQTPRYLIKTRGQQVTLSCSPISGHRSVSWYQQTPGQGLQFLFEYFSETQRNKGNFPGRFSGRQFSNSRSEMNVSTLELGDSALYLCASSLDRGSQPQHFGDGTRLSIL.

CDR3 DNA sequence: TGCGCCAGCAGCCGCGGACTAGCGGGGGGCGTACGAACAGATACGCAGTATTTT. This encodes CASSRGLAGGVRTDTQYF. J is TRBJ2-3 and V is TRBV4-1, with 14 bases fitting TRBD2. CDR3 length equals 18 residues. Trimming at V came to 4 bases and at J to 3 bases, leaving 9 bases not matched to a gene. Germline CDR1 MGHRA, CDR2 YSYEKL.

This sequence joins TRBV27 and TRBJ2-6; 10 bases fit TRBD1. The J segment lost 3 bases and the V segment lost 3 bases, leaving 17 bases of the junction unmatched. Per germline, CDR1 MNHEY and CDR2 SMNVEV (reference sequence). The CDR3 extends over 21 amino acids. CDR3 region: CASSFIREPGQGTFGANVLTF. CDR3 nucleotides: TGTGCCAGCAGTTTTATTAGGGAACCGGGACAGGGGACGTTTGGGGCCAACGTCCTGACTTTC.

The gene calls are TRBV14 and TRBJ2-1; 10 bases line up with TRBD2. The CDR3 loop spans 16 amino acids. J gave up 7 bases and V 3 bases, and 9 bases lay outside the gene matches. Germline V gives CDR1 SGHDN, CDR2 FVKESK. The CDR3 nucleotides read TGTGCCAGCAGCCATTTCAGCGGGAGGGCCTTTAATGAGCAGTTCTTC. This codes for CASSHFSGRAFNEQFF.

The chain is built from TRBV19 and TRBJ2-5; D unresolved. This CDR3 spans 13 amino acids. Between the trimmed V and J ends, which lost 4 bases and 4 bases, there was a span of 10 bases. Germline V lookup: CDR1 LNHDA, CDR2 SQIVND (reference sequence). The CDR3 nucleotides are TGTGCCAGTAGTACCACGATAGTAGAGACCCAGTACTTC. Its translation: CASSTTIVETQYF.

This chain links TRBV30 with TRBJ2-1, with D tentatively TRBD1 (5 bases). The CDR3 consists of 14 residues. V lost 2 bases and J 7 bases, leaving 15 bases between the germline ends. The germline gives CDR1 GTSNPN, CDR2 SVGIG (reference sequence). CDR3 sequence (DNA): TGTGCCTGGAGTAAACTATCAGGGCCAAATGAGCAGTTCTTC. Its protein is CAWSKLSGPNEQFF.

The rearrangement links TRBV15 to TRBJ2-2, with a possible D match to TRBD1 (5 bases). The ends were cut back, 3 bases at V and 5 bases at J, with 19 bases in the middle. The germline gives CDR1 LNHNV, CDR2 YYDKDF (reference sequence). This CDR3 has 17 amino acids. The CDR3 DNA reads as TGTGCCACCAGCAGCAGGCAGGGCACGAGTAATACCGGGGAGCTGTTTTTT. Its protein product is CATSSRQGTSNTGELFF. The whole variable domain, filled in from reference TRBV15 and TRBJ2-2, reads DAMVIQNPRYQVTQFGKPVTLSCSQTLNHNVMYWYQQKSSQAPKLLFHYYDKDFNNEADTPDNFQSRRPNTSFCFLDIRSPGLGDTAMYLCATSSRQGTSNTGELFFGEGSRLTVL.

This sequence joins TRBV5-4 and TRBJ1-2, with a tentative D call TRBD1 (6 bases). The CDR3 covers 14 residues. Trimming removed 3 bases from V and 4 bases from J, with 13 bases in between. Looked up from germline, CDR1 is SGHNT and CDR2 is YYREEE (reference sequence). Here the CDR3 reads CASSSAGTRYGYTF. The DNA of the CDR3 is TGTGCCAGCAGCTCGGCCGGGACACGCTATGGCTACACCTTC.

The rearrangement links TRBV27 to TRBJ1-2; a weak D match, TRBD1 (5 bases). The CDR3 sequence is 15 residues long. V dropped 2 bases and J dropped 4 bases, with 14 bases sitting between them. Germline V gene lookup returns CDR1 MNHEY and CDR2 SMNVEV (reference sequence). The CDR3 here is CASSLGGLNSYGYTF. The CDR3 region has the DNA TGTGCCAGCAGTTTAGGGGGACTCAATAGCTATGGCTACACCTTC.

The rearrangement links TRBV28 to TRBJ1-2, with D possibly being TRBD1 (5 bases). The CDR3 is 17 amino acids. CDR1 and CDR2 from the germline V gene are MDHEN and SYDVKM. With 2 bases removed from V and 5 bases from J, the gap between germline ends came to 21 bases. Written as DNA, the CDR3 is TGTGCCAGCAGTTTAGGTTCACTGGGGCAGGGAGGATATGGCTACACCTTC. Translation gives CASSLGSLGQGGYGYTF.

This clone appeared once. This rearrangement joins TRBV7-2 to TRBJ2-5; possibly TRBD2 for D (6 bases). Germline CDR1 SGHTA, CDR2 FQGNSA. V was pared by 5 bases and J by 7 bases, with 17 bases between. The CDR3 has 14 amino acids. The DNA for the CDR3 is TGTGCCAGCAGCCCGGGAGCGCGAGAGGGGACCCAGTACTTC. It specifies CASSPGAREGTQYF.